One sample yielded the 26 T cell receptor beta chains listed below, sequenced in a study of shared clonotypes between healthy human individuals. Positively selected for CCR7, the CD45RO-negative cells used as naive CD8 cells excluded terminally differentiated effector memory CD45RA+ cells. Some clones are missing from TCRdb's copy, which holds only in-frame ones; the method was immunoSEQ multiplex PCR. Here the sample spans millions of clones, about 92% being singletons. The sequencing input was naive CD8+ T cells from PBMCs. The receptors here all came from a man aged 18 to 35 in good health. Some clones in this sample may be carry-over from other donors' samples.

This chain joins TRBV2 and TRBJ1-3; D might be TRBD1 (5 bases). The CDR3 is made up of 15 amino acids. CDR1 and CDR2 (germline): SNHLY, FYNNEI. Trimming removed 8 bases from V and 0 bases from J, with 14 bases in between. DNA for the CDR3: TGTGCCAGCTCGGGCGGGACGGCCTCTGGAAACACCATATATTTT. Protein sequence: CASSGGTASGNTIYF. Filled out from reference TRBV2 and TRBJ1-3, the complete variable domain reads EPEVTQTPSHQVTQMGQEVILRCVPISNHLYFYWYRQILGQKVEFLVSFYNNEISEKSEIFDDQFSVERPDGSNFTLKIRSTKLEDSAMYFCASSGGTASGNTIYFGEGSWLTVV.

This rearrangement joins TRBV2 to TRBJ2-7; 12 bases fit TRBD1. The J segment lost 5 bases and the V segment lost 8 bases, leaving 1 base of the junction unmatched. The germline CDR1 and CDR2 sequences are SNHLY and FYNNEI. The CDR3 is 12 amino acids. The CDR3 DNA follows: TGTGCCAGCGGGACAGGGGGCGACGAGCAGTACTTC. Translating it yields CASGTGGDEQYF.

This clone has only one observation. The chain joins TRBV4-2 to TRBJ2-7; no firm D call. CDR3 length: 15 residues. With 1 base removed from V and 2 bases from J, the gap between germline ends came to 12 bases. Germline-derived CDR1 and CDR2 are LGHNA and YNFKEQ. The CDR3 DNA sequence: TGTGCCAGCAGCCAAGCCCCGGTTGTTCCCTACGAGCAGTACTTC. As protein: CASSQAPVVPYEQYF.

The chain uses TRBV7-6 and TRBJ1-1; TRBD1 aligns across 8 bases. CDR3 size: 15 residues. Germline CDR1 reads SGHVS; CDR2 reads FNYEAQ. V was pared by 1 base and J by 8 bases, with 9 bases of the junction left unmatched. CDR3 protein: CASSLEQGAFREAFF. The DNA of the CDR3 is TGTGCCAGCAGCTTAGAGCAGGGGGCCTTTCGAGAAGCTTTCTTT.

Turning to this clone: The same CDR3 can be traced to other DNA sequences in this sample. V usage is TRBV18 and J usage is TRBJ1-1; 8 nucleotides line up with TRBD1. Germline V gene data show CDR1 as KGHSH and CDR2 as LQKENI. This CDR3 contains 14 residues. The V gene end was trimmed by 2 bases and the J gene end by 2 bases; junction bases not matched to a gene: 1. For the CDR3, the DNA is TGTGCCAGCTCACCAGACAGGGGAAACACTGAAGCTTTCTTT. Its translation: CASSPDRGNTEAFF.

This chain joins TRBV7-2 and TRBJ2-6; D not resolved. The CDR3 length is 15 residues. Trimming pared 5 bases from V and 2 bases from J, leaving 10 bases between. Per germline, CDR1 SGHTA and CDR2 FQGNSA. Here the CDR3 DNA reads TGTGCCAGCAGCCCCCGTTTAGCTGGGGCCAACGTCCTGACTTTC. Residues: CASSPRLAGANVLTF.

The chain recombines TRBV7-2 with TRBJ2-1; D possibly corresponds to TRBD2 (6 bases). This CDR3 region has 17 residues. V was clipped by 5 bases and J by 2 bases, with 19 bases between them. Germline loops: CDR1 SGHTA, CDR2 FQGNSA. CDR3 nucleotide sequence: TGTGCCAGCAGCCCCAGGACTACCGGGAGTACCTACAATGAGCAGTTCTTC. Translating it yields CASSPRTTGSTYNEQFF.

The CDR3: CASSVEEGRGEKLFF. The DNA for the CDR3 is TGTGCCAGCAGCGTAGAGGAGGGGAGGGGTGAAAAACTGTTTTTT. This sequence joins TRBV9 and TRBJ1-4, with a possible D match to TRBD1 (5 bases). Germline V gene data show CDR1 as SGDLS and CDR2 as YYNGEE. V shed 0 bases and J shed 7 bases, with 13 bases lying between them. The CDR3 extends over 15 amino acids.

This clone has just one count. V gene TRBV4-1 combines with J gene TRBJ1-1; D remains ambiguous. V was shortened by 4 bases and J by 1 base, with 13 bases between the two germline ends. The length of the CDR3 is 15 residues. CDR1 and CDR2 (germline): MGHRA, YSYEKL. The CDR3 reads CASSPSVAPNTEAFF. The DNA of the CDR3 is TGCGCCAGCAGCCCCAGCGTGGCGCCGAACACTGAAGCTTTCTTT.

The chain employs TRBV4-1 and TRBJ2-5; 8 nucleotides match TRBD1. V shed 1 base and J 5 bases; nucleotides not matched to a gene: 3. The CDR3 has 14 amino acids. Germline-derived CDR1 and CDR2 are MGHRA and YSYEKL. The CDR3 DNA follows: TGCGCCAGCAGCCAAGCGACAGGGGTGGAGACCCAGTACTTC. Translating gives CASSQATGVETQYF.

This CDR3 reads CASSLGDTLQETQYF. The DNA of the CDR3 is TGTGCCAGCAGCTTGGGGGACACCCTCCAAGAGACCCAGTACTTC. The gene calls are TRBV5-4 and TRBJ2-5; a weak D match, TRBD1 (6 bases). Germline values: CDR1 SGHNT, CDR2 YYREEE (reference sequence). Trimming took 0 bases from V and 1 from J, leaving 10 bases between them. CDR3 length: 15 residues.

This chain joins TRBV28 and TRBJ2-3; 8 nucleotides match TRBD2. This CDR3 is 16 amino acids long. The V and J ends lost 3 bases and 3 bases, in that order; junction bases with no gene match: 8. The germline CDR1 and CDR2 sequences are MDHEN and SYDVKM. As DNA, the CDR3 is TGTGCCAGCAGTTTTCGCCCAGCGGGAGCGACAGATACGCAGTATTTT. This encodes CASSFRPAGATDTQYF.

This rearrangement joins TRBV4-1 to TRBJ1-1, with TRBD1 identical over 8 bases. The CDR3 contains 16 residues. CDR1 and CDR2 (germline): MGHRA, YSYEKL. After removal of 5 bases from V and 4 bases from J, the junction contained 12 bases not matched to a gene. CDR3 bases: TGCGCCAGCAGCGCCCGGGACAGGTATTACGGCACTGAAGCTTTCTTT. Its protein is CASSARDRYYGTEAFF.

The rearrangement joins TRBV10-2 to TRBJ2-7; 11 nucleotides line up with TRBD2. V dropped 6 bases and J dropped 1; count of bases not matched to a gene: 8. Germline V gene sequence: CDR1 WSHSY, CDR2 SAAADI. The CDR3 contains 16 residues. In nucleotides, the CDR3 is TGCGCCAGCAGCGCCCTTGGGACTAGCGGATCCTACGAGCAGTACTTC. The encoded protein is CASSALGTSGSYEQYF.

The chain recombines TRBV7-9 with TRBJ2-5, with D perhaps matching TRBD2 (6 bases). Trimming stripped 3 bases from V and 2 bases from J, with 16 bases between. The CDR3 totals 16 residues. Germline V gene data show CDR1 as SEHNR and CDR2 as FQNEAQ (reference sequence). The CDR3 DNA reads TGTGCCAGCAGCTTCCGGGAGTTAGGGCCGCAAGAGACCCAGTACTTC. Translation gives CASSFRELGPQETQYF.

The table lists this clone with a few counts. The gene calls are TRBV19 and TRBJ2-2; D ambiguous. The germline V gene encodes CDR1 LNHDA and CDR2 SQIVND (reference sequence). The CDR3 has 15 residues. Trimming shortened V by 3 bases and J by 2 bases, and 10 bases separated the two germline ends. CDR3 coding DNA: TGTGCCAGTAGTATCCCCTACCGTAACACCGGGGAGCTGTTTTTT. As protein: CASSIPYRNTGELFF.

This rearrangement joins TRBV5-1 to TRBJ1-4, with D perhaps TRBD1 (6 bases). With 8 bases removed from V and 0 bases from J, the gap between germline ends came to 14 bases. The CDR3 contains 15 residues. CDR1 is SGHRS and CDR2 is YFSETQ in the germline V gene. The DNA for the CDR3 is TGCGCCAGTTTAATACAGGGCGCAACTAATGAAAAACTGTTTTTT. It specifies CASLIQGATNEKLFF.

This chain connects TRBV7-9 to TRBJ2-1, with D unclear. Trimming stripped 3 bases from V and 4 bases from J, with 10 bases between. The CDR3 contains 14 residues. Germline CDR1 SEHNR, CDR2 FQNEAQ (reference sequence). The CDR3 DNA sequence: TGTGCCAGCAGCTTTAATGGCGGATACAATGAGCAGTTCTTC. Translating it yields CASSFNGGYNEQFF.

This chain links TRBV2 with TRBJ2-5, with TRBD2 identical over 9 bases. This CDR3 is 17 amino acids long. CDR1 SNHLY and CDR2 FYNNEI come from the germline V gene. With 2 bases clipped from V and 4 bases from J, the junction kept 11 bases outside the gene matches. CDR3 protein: CASSETGPGTSRETQYF. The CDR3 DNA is TGTGCCAGCAGTGAAACCGGTCCCGGGACTAGCAGAGAGACCCAGTACTTC.

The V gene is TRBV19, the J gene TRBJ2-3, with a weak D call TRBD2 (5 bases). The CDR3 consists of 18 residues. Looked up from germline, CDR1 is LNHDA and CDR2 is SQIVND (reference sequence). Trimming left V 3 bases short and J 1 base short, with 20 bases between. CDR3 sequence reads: CASSIPGFSFVGTDTQYF. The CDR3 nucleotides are TGTGCCAGTAGTATTCCGGGATTTTCGTTTGTGGGCACAGATACGCAGTATTTT.

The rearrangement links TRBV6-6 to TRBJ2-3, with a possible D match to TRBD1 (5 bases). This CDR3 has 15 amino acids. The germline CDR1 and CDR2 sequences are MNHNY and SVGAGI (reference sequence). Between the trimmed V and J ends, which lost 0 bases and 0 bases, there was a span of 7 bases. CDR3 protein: CASSYSGLSTDTQYF. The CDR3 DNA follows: TGTGCCAGCAGTTACTCGGGGCTGAGCACAGATACGCAGTATTTT.

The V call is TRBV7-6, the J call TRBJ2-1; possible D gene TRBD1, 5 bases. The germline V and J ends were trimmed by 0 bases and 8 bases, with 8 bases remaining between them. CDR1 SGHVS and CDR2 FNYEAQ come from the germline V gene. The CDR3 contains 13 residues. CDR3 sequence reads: CASSLAWGDEQFF. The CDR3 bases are TGTGCCAGCAGCTTAGCGTGGGGCGATGAGCAGTTCTTC.

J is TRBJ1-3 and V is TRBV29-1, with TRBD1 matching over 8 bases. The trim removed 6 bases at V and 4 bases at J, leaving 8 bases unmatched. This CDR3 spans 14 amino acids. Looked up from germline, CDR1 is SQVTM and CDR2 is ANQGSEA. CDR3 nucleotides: TGCAGCGTAACAGGGGGTAGGTCCGGAAACACCATATATTTT. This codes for CSVTGGRSGNTIYF.

As DNA, the CDR3 is TGTGCCAGCAGCTTGAAAGGTTCAGGGGCCCATGAGCAGTTCTTC. It specifies CASSLKGSGAHEQFF. This chain connects TRBV5-5 to TRBJ2-1; possibly TRBD1 for D (6 bases). Trimming took 1 base from V and 8 from J, leaving 16 bases between them. This CDR3 has 15 amino acids. In germline, CDR1 is SGHKS, CDR2 YYEKEE (reference sequence).

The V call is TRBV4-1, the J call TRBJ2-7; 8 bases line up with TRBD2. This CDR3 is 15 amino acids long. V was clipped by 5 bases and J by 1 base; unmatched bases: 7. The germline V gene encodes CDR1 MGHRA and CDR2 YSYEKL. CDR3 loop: CASSSILAGSYEQYF. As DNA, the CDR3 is TGCGCCAGCAGCTCGATTCTAGCGGGTTCCTACGAGCAGTACTTC.

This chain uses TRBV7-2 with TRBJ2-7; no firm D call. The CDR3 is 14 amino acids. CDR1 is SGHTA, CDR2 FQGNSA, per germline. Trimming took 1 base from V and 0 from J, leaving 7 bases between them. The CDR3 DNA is TGTGCCAGCAGCTTAGAGGGCAGCTCCTACGAGCAGTACTTC. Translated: CASSLEGSSYEQYF.